The present TCR beta chain was sequenced within a study of breast tumors, draining lymph nodes, adjacent tissues. This clonotype was counted ten times or more. Its antigen remains unidentified. From the multiplex PCR reads, TCRdb called clonotypes with MiXCR, one entry per CDR3 protein. The sample includes about 21,000 distinct CDR3 sequences, roughly 58% of them seen just once. CDR3 length: 16 amino acids. Germline V gene lookup returns CDR1 PRHDT and CDR2 FYEKMQ (reference sequence). The V segment lost 5 bases and the J segment 5 bases; nucleotides outside the gene matches: 8. Points from the study as a whole: That most tumor T cells come from lymph nodes remained unproven. Tumors had less TCR diversity than lymph nodes, more than nontumor tissue. Compared with basal-like, luminal-like tumors shared significantly more repertoire with nontumor tissue.

Sequences were obtained from breast tumor tissue. The chain links TRBV13 to TRBJ2-3, with 12 nucleotides matching TRBD2. This receptor was identified in a female donor with breast cancer. Some clones in this sample may be carry-over from other donors' samples. The CDR3 sequence is CASSVPSGGAQDTQYF. For the CDR3, the DNA is TGTGCCAGCAGCGTCCCTAGCGGGGGGGCCCAAGATACGCAGTATTTT.